The 9 T cell receptor beta chains reported below all come from one sample, sequenced in a study of control samples from healthy donors and cancer patients. TCRdb keeps only in-frame clones here, not all; method: immunoSEQ multiplex PCR. The table lists 150,000 or so clones, around 94% of them singletons, with about 14% in the top ten. Sequenced sample: PBMCs. These receptor sequences come from a man in his 60s with colorectal cancer.

This chain connects TRBV18 to TRBJ1-5; 7 bases map to TRBD1. J lost 7 bases, V lost 3 bases, and 9 bases had no gene match. This CDR3 has 15 amino acids. The germline gives CDR1 KGHSH, CDR2 LQKENI. This CDR3 is CASSPTRDRIQPQHF. Here the CDR3 DNA reads TGTGCCAGCTCACCTACTCGGGACAGAATACAGCCCCAGCATTTT. Full variable domain (missing parts from reference TRBV18 and TRBJ1-5): NAGVMQNPRHLVRRRGQEARLRCSPMKGHSHVYWYRQLPEEGLKFMVYLQKENIIDESGMPKERFSAEFPKEGPSILRIQQVVRGDSAAYFCASSPTRDRIQPQHFGDGTRLSIL.

The DNA of the CDR3 is TGTGCCAGCAGCCAAGAAGGACAGGGGGCCTACGAGCAGTACTTC. This translates into CASSQEGQGAYEQYF. The chain uses TRBV3-1 (or the pseudogene TRBV3-2) and TRBJ2-7; 10 bases are shared with TRBD1. From germline, CDR1 is LGHDT and CDR2 YNNKEL (reference sequence). This CDR3 spans 15 amino acids. Losses at the gene ends were 0 bases for V and 2 bases for J; bases not matched to a gene: 1.

The gene calls are TRBV5-1 and TRBJ2-5, with TRBD2 matching 7 bases. The V gene end was trimmed by 2 bases and the J gene end by 0 bases; junction bases not matched to a gene: 4. The CDR3 runs 15 residues. Germline CDR1 is SGHRS and CDR2 is YFSETQ. CDR3 coding DNA: TGCGCCAGCAGCTTTAGCGGGTTGTACCAAGAGACCCAGTACTTC. Its protein is CASSFSGLYQETQYF.

This rearrangement joins TRBV20-1 to TRBJ2-3; D possibly corresponds to TRBD1 (6 bases). The CDR3 length is 13 residues. Germline values: CDR1 DFQATT, CDR2 SNEGSKA (reference sequence). V lost 3 bases and J lost 2, with 9 bases in between. The CDR3 sequence is CSASRTATDTQYF. The DNA of the CDR3 is TGCAGTGCTAGTCGGACAGCCACAGATACGCAGTATTTT.

The gene calls are TRBV5-1 and TRBJ1-2, with TRBD1 matching over 8 bases. Germline trimming cut 4 bases from V and 8 bases from J; bases unmatched to any gene: 7. This CDR3 region has 13 residues. The V gene's germline CDR1 is SGHRS and CDR2 YFSETQ. In DNA form, the CDR3 reads TGCGCCAGCAGCCAAGGGACAGGAGAAGGCTACACCTTC. It specifies CASSQGTGEGYTF. The variable domain in full, completed from reference TRBV5-1 and TRBJ1-2, reads KAGVTQTPRYLIKTRGQQVTLSCSPISGHRSVSWYQQTPGQGLQFLFEYFSETQRNKGNFPGRFSGRQFSNSRSEMNVSTLELGDSALYLCASSQGTGEGYTFGSGTRLTVV.

This clone appeared once. The sample contains more than one DNA sequence encoding this CDR3. The chain couples TRBV27 to TRBJ2-7, with D possibly being TRBD1 (5 bases). From germline, CDR1 is MNHEY and CDR2 SMNVEV (reference sequence). CDR3 size: 13 residues. V lost 3 bases, J lost 7 bases, and 13 bases lay in between. The CDR3 nucleotides are TGTGCCAGCAGTTTTACAGGCCCTTATGAGCAGTACTTC. It codes for CASSFTGPYEQYF.

The rearrangement links TRBV3-1 (or the pseudogene TRBV3-2) to TRBJ2-7; possible D gene TRBD1, 6 bases. The germline V gene has CDR1 LGHDT and CDR2 YNNKEL (reference sequence). This CDR3 comprises 14 residues. Trimming shortened V by 1 base and J by 6 bases, and 13 bases separated the two germline ends. In DNA form, the CDR3 reads TGTGCCAGCAGCCAAGTTGGCCAGACAGGCGAGCAGTACTTC. Translated, it gives CASSQVGQTGEQYF.

The sample holds a few counts of this clone. The chain has TRBV6-4 and TRBJ2-1, with TRBD1 matching over 12 bases. V was clipped by 6 bases and J by 6 bases; unmatched bases: 12. CDR1 MRHNA and CDR2 SNTAGT come from the germline V gene. This CDR3 is 17 amino acids long. CDR3 sequence: CASSAGTGGESRNEQFF. The CDR3 coding sequence is TGTGCCAGCAGCGCCGGGACAGGGGGCGAGAGTCGCAATGAGCAGTTCTTC.

This chain joins TRBV3-1 (or the pseudogene TRBV3-2) and TRBJ1-4; D not resolved. V was pared by 3 bases and J by 5 bases, with 7 bases between. Germline CDR1 reads LGHDT; CDR2 reads YNNKEL (reference sequence). The CDR3 totals 13 residues. The DNA of the CDR3 is TGTGCCAGCAGCCAGGGGATGAATGAAAAACTGTTTTTT. This sequence encodes CASSQGMNEKLFF.